These 30 T cell receptor beta chains share one sample of origin, sequenced in a study of blood T cell repertoires in COVID-19. Sequencing was performed with immunoSEQ multiplex PCR; in TCRdb, only in-frame clones are kept and a portion is missing. The sample lists more than 250,000 clones, more than 70% occurring once. Sample: PBMCs or T cells enriched from blood (not recorded which). These receptors originate from a woman aged 25 to 39 who had recovered from COVID-19.

This sequence joins TRBV6-5 and TRBJ1-2; 7 bases line up with TRBD1. The V gene end was trimmed by 6 bases and the J gene end by 4 bases; junction bases not matched to a gene: 5. The CDR3 runs 13 residues. Germline values: CDR1 MNHEY, CDR2 SVGAGI. CDR3 region: CASRTRGSYGYTF. CDR3 coding DNA: TGTGCCAGCAGAACCAGGGGGTCCTATGGCTACACCTTC.

J is TRBJ1-4 and V is TRBV4-3; 8 bases are a match to TRBD1. V lost 1 base and J lost 8; bases outside the gene matches: 9. The germline V gene encodes CDR1 LGHNA and CDR2 YSLEER. This CDR3 is built from 16 residues. CDR3 in DNA: TGCGCCAGCAGCCAAGGTGACAGGGGCCGATACGAAAAACTGTTTTTT. It specifies CASSQGDRGRYEKLFF.

This clone was recorded only once. The rearrangement joins TRBV5-1 to TRBJ1-1; 8 positions match TRBD1. The CDR3 consists of 15 residues. The germline V gene encodes CDR1 SGHRS and CDR2 YFSETQ. J lost 4 bases, V lost 4 bases, and 9 bases had no gene match. For the CDR3, the DNA is TGCGCCAGCAGCCAGGGACAGGCGAGGGGCACTGAAGCTTTCTTT. It translates to CASSQGQARGTEAFF.

The chain has TRBV7-8 and TRBJ1-2; perhaps TRBD1 as D (6 bases). This CDR3 region has 11 residues. The V end was cut by 11 bases, the J end by 10 bases, with 17 bases between. Germline V gives CDR1 SGHVS, CDR2 FQNEAQ. In DNA form, the CDR3 reads TGTGCCTCAGGCTCAGGGGAGTACTACACCTTC. Amino acid sequence: CASGSGEYYTF.

This chain connects TRBV4-1 to TRBJ2-7; perhaps TRBD1 as D (5 bases). Trimming took off 0 bases at V and 2 bases at J, with 14 bases between the two ends. Germline V lookup: CDR1 MGHRA, CDR2 YSYEKL. The CDR3 length is 16 residues. CDR3 sequence: CASSQEQAGLTYEQYF. The CDR3 coding sequence is TGCGCCAGCAGCCAAGAGCAGGCAGGGTTGACCTACGAGCAGTACTTC.

The V call is TRBV10-3, the J call TRBJ1-1; weak D call: TRBD1 (5 bases). Trimming cost V 11 bases and J 5 bases, with 15 bases left between them. This CDR3 has 12 amino acids. The germline V gene has CDR1 ENHRY and CDR2 SYGVKD. CDR3 coding DNA: TGTGCCTCTTGGGGCTCAGGGACTGAAGCTTTCTTT. It translates to CASWGSGTEAFF.

In DNA form, the CDR3 reads TGTGCCAGTAGTGCGACCCGAACAGGGAGAGAGACCCAGTACTTC. The encoded protein is CASSATRTGRETQYF. The chain recombines TRBV19 with TRBJ2-5; tentatively, D is TRBD1 (6 bases). Deletions cut 5 bases from V and 4 bases from J, with 17 bases between. The CDR3 length is 15 residues. CDR1 and CDR2 (germline): LNHDA, SQIVND (reference sequence).

The genes are TRBV29-1 and TRBJ1-1, with D possibly TRBD1 on 5 matching bases. V was cut by 4 bases and J by 3 bases, with 15 bases left in between. The germline V gene has CDR1 SQVTM and CDR2 ANQGSEA. This CDR3 spans 14 amino acids. The CDR3 nucleotides are TGCAGCGTTGTTGGGGCCTTGGAGTACACTGAAGCTTTCTTT. It encodes CSVVGALEYTEAFF.

The CDR3 nucleotides are TGTGCCAGCAGCGGGACAGACGTAGGCCAGGAGTCTCAAGCTTTCTTT. Encoded protein: CASSGTDVGQESQAFF. V usage is TRBV11-1 and J usage is TRBJ1-1, with 7 bases fitting TRBD1. The ends lost 5 bases at V and 9 bases at J; junction bases unmatched: 18. The germline V gene encodes CDR1 SGHAT and CDR2 FQDESV (reference sequence). The CDR3 contains 16 residues.

The V call is TRBV6-5, the J call TRBJ1-6, with 8 bases matching TRBD1. This CDR3 is built from 15 residues. Losses at the gene ends were 6 bases for V and 6 bases for J; bases not matched to a gene: 7. Germline V lookup: CDR1 MNHEY, CDR2 SVGAGI. CDR3 sequence: CASRETGAANSPLHF. In DNA form, the CDR3 reads TGTGCCAGCAGGGAGACAGGGGCTGCTAATTCACCCCTCCACTTT.

The genes are TRBV5-6 and TRBJ1-1; D perhaps matches TRBD1 (6 bases). Between the trimmed V and J ends, which lost 4 bases and 1 base, there was a span of 17 bases. CDR3 length: 16 amino acids. CDR1 and CDR2 (germline): SGHDT, YYEEEE. CDR3 residues: CASSGWGRGGNTEAFF. The CDR3, as DNA: TGTGCCAGCAGCGGGTGGGGCCGAGGGGGGAACACTGAAGCTTTCTTT.

This clone showed up just a few times. The V call is TRBV30, the J call TRBJ1-4; 7 bases fit TRBD1. The CDR3 loop spans 15 amino acids. With V trimmed by 5 bases and J by 3 bases, 9 bases remained unmatched. Germline V gene data show CDR1 as GTSNPN and CDR2 as SVGIG (reference sequence). The CDR3 bases are TGTGCCTGGGCACCCTCCGGGACAGCTAATGAAAAACTGTTTTTT. It encodes CAWAPSGTANEKLFF. The whole variable domain, remainder taken from reference TRBV30 and TRBJ1-4, is SQTIHQWPATLVQPVGSPLSLECTVEGTSNPNLYWYRQAAGRGLQLLFYSVGIGQISSEVPQNLSASRPQDRQFILSSKKLLLSDSGFYLCAWAPSGTANEKLFFGSGTQLSVL.

The V gene is TRBV3-1 (or the pseudogene TRBV3-2), the J gene TRBJ1-3; D perhaps matches TRBD1 (5 bases). This CDR3 contains 14 residues. The germline CDR1 and CDR2 sequences are LGHDT and YNNKEL (reference sequence). Trimming pared 7 bases from V and 0 bases from J, leaving 10 bases between. The CDR3 DNA is TGTGCCAGCACAGGGCTAAGCTCTGGAAACACCATATATTTT. This translates into CASTGLSSGNTIYF.

The chain is built from TRBV5-1 and TRBJ1-1, with 7 bases lining up with TRBD1. Germline V gene sequence: CDR1 SGHRS, CDR2 YFSETQ. The trim removed 1 base at V and 0 bases at J, leaving 9 bases unmatched. The CDR3 is made up of 17 amino acids. CDR3 nucleotides: TGCGCCAGCAGCTTGTTGCAGGGGGAATCGGTGAACACTGAAGCTTTCTTT. Its translation: CASSLLQGESVNTEAFF.

The rearrangement links TRBV4-1 to TRBJ1-2; D may be TRBD1 (6 bases). Germline assignment: CDR1 MGHRA and CDR2 YSYEKL. Trimming took 6 bases from V and 2 from J, leaving 13 bases between them. CDR3 length equals 14 residues. CDR3: CASRAGAGNYGYTF. In DNA form, the CDR3 reads TGCGCCAGCAGAGCAGGGGCAGGGAACTATGGCTACACCTTC.

This clone was recorded at least ten times. The V gene is TRBV19, the J gene TRBJ2-2; no definite D call. Germline CDR1 reads LNHDA; CDR2 reads SQIVND (reference sequence). CDR3 length: 13 residues. V lost 5 bases and J lost 3, with 7 bases in between. This chain's CDR3 is CASSFGYTGELFF. As DNA, the CDR3 is TGTGCCAGTAGTTTTGGCTACACCGGGGAGCTGTTTTTT.

This clone was seen only a few times. Other DNA variants within this sample encode the same CDR3. This chain connects TRBV5-1 to TRBJ2-1; D is unresolved. Germline V gives CDR1 SGHRS, CDR2 YFSETQ. This CDR3 is built from 13 residues. With 0 bases removed from V and 2 bases from J, the gap between germline ends came to 3 bases. The DNA for the CDR3 is TGCGCCAGCAGCTTGGACACCTACAATGAGCAGTTCTTC. Protein sequence: CASSLDTYNEQFF.

The chain has TRBV27 and TRBJ1-6; D ambiguous. Germline lookup yields CDR1 MNHEY and CDR2 SMNVEV (reference sequence). V was pared by 0 bases and J by 2 bases, with 14 bases between. This CDR3 has 18 amino acids. In DNA, the CDR3 is TGTGCCAGCAGTTTATCGAGCCCCGGTGGGCCCTATAATTCACCCCTCCACTTT. Protein sequence: CASSLSSPGGPYNSPLHF.

The J gene is TRBJ1-4, the V gene TRBV3-1 (or the pseudogene TRBV3-2), with 7 bases aligning to TRBD1. The CDR3 totals 15 residues. J gave up 4 bases and V 6 bases, and 8 bases lay outside the gene matches. CDR1 and CDR2 from the germline V gene are LGHDT and YNNKEL (reference sequence). CDR3 loop: CASRKTGLGNEKLFF. DNA for the CDR3: TGTGCCAGCAGGAAGACAGGGTTGGGTAATGAAAAACTGTTTTTT.

The CDR3 is CASSYYGGEETQYF. For the CDR3, the DNA is TGTGCCAGCAGTTACTACGGAGGAGAAGAGACCCAGTACTTC. This sequence joins TRBV6-5 and TRBJ2-5; the D gene is possibly TRBD2 (5 bases). Germline-derived CDR1 and CDR2 are MNHEY and SVGAGI. CDR3 length: 14 amino acids. The V gene lost 1 base and the J gene lost 3 bases, with 9 bases spanning the gap.

The chain recombines TRBV5-1 with TRBJ2-1; tentatively, D is TRBD1 (5 bases). This CDR3 comprises 14 residues. Trimming shortened V by 7 bases and J by 3 bases, and 14 bases separated the two germline ends. Germline CDR1 reads SGHRS; CDR2 reads YFSETQ. CDR3 sequence (DNA): TGCGCCAGCTCCCCCCAGGGTGGCTACAATGAGCAGTTCTTC. It translates to CASSPQGGYNEQFF.

The chain recombines TRBV7-9 with TRBJ1-1, with D perhaps TRBD1 (5 bases). CDR1 and CDR2 (germline): SEHNR, FQNEAQ (reference sequence). The CDR3 is 14 residues long. V lost 2 bases, J lost 5 bases, and 12 bases lay in between. CDR3: CASSLNAGGTEAFF. CDR3 DNA sequence: TGTGCCAGCAGCTTAAATGCGGGGGGGACTGAAGCTTTCTTT. The full variable domain, rest sourced from reference TRBV7-9 and TRBJ1-1, is DTGVSQNPRHKITKRGQNVTFRCDPISEHNRLYWYRQTLGQGPEFLTYFQNEAQLEKSRLLSDRFSAERPKGSFSTLEIQRTEQGDSAMYLCASSLNAGGTEAFFGQGTRLTVV.

The chain recombines TRBV2 with TRBJ1-1; D not certain. The germline gives CDR1 SNHLY, CDR2 FYNNEI. The CDR3 has 13 residues. Trimming stripped 0 bases from V and 4 bases from J, with 6 bases between. Here the CDR3 DNA reads TGTGCCAGCAGTGAAGCGGCCCTCACTGAAGCTTTCTTT. Protein sequence: CASSEAALTEAFF.

V and J are TRBV6-2 or TRBV6-3 and TRBJ1-2; no firm D call. The germline gives CDR1 MNHEY, CDR2 SVGEGT. V lost 2 bases and J lost 0, with 19 bases in between. The CDR3 extends over 18 amino acids. The CDR3 DNA sequence: TGTGCCAGCAGTTACCGGAGGGCACCTAGCCCCACTAACTATGGCTACACCTTC. Protein sequence: CASSYRRAPSPTNYGYTF.

V is TRBV5-4 and J is TRBJ2-2, with D perhaps TRBD1 (5 bases). Trimming removed 0 bases at V and 4 bases at J, with 7 bases between. The CDR3 contains 14 residues. The germline gives CDR1 SGHNT, CDR2 YYREEE (reference sequence). CDR3 loop: CASSLEGATGELFF. The CDR3 DNA follows: TGTGCCAGCAGCTTGGAAGGGGCCACCGGGGAGCTGTTTTTT.

The chain is built from TRBV6-2 or TRBV6-3 and TRBJ1-4; D gene uncertain. Germline CDR1 and CDR2: MNHEY and SVGEGT. The CDR3 is 16 residues long. The V end lost 4 bases, the J end lost 0 bases, and 12 bases lay between the germline ends. In DNA form, the CDR3 reads TGTGCCAGCAGTTTACAGCCGGTAACAACTAATGAAAAACTGTTTTTT. Residues: CASSLQPVTTNEKLFF.

The chain couples TRBV11-1 to TRBJ1-2; possible D gene TRBD1, 5 bases. V was trimmed by 10 bases and J by 0 bases, leaving 12 bases between them. This CDR3 is built from 13 residues. Germline assignment: CDR1 SGHAT and CDR2 FQDESV (reference sequence). CDR3 in amino acids: CATRGEANYGYTF. DNA of the CDR3: TGTGCCACACGGGGGGAAGCTAACTATGGCTACACCTTC.

The CDR3 protein is CASSRTPSYEQYF. The CDR3 DNA reads TGCGCCAGCAGCCGGACACCTTCCTACGAGCAGTACTTC. The V gene is TRBV5-1, the J gene TRBJ2-7; D possibly corresponds to TRBD1 (5 bases). There are 13 residues in the CDR3. Germline-derived CDR1 and CDR2 are SGHRS and YFSETQ. V was clipped by 4 bases and J by 1 base, with 9 bases between them.

The chain couples TRBV30 to TRBJ1-6; the D gene is possibly TRBD1 (5 bases). This CDR3 has 15 amino acids. Germline values: CDR1 GTSNPN, CDR2 SVGIG (reference sequence). V lost 1 base to trimming and J lost 9 bases, with 16 bases between them. CDR3 in amino acids: CAWSGGGAGTSPLHF. The CDR3 DNA is TGTGCCTGGAGTGGCGGAGGAGCGGGGACTTCACCCCTCCACTTT.

The rearrangement links TRBV3-1 (or the pseudogene TRBV3-2) to TRBJ2-7; 9 nucleotides line up with TRBD2. This CDR3 comprises 17 residues. The V gene end was trimmed by 1 base and the J gene end by 1 base; junction bases not matched to a gene: 8. Germline V gene lookup returns CDR1 LGHDT and CDR2 YNNKEL (reference sequence). CDR3 nucleotide sequence: TGTGCCAGCAGCCAAGGACTAGCGGCTACCAATTCCTACGAGCAGTACTTC. Encoded protein: CASSQGLAATNSYEQYF.